The 32 T cell receptor beta chains in this list originate from one sample, sequenced in a study of blood T cells in healthy people across ages. Using a J-beta primer mix together with a sample-barcoded 5' primer, a second PCR was run for roughly 7 to 12 cycles. A single record per CDR3 protein comes from TCRdb applying MiXCR to the 5' RACE reads. The repertoire holds 1.5 million to 2 million distinct CDR3 sequences, with roughly 49% as singletons. Sequences were obtained from blood. The receptors originated from a woman aged 40 to 55 in good health.

This clonotype was observed a handful of times. An end of the junction does not agree with germline; a read error may underlie this. This chain connects TRBV7-6 to TRBJ2-3, with D maybe TRBD2 (5 bases). Germline CDR1 reads SGHVS; CDR2 reads FNYEAQ. The CDR3 contains 15 residues. CDR3 region: CASSLGRGWADTQYF. The DNA of the CDR3 is TGCGCCAGCAGCTTAGGCCGAGGGTGGGCAGATACGCAGTATTTT. The full variable domain, in which reference TRBV7-6 and TRBJ2-3 provide the parts outside the CDR3, is GAGVSQSPRYKVTKRGQDVALRCDPISGHVSLYWYRQALGQGPEFLTYFNYEAQQDKSGLPNDRFSAERPEGSISTLTIQRTEQRDSAMYRCASSLGRGWADTQYFGPGTRLTVL.

This clonotype has only a few counts. The gene calls are TRBV7-3 and TRBJ2-7; 8 nucleotides match TRBD2. The germline gives CDR1 SGHTA, CDR2 FQGTGA. The CDR3 consists of 12 residues. The CDR3 sequence is CGRGVLSYEQYF. The CDR3 DNA sequence: TGTGGGCGGGGGGTTCTCTCCTACGAGCAGTACTTC.

At least ten counts were recorded for this clonotype. This chain links TRBV10-3 with TRBJ2-7, with D perhaps matching TRBD2 (5 bases). CDR1 is ENHRY and CDR2 is SYGVKD in the germline V gene. Trimming took off 1 base at V and 0 bases at J, with 7 bases between the two ends. The CDR3 loop spans 14 amino acids. CDR3 DNA sequence: TGTGCCATCAGTGAGTTAGGGAGCTCCTACGAGCAGTACTTC. Amino acids: CAISELGSSYEQYF.

This clonotype was picked up a small number of times. The V gene is TRBV27, the J gene TRBJ2-5, with unresolved D. The V gene's germline CDR1 is MNHEY and CDR2 SMNVEV (reference sequence). The V gene lost 6 bases and the J gene lost 3 bases, with 8 bases spanning the gap. CDR3 length: 12 amino acids. CDR3 region: CASRSRKETQYF. In DNA form, the CDR3 reads TGTGCCAGCAGGTCAAGGAAAGAGACCCAGTACTTC.

This clonotype was counted a few times. V gene TRBV11-2 combines with J gene TRBJ2-1; 7 bases match TRBD2. There are 17 residues in the CDR3. Germline lookup yields CDR1 SGHAT and CDR2 FQNNGV. The ends lost 1 base at V and 5 bases at J; junction bases unmatched: 11. The CDR3 protein is CASSLAPPGGVDNEQFF. CDR3 DNA: TGTGCCAGCAGCTTAGCCCCCCCGGGGGGAGTTGACAATGAGCAGTTCTTC.

The chain joins TRBV28 to TRBJ1-5; possible D gene TRBD1, 5 bases. V lost 6 bases to trimming and J lost 3 bases, with 15 bases between them. The CDR3 runs 15 residues. CDR1 MDHEN and CDR2 SYDVKM come from the germline V gene. The CDR3 region has the DNA TGTGCCAGCAGCCCCATGGGGGGAATCAATCAGCCCCAGCATTTT. It yields the protein CASSPMGGINQPQHF.

The chain links TRBV7-8 to TRBJ2-5; weak D call: TRBD2 (5 bases). This CDR3 region has 16 residues. Trimming took off 6 bases at V and 11 bases at J, with 28 bases between the two ends. Germline assignment: CDR1 SGHVS and CDR2 FQNEAQ. CDR3 loop: CASSLAAGSYKDEQYF. The DNA of the CDR3 is TGTGCCAGCAGTCTAGCCGCCGGGTCCTACAAGGATGAGCAGTACTTC.

The J gene is TRBJ1-1, the V gene TRBV4-3, with D possibly TRBD1 on 5 matching bases. The V and J ends lost 0 bases and 5 bases respectively, with 10 bases between them. Germline V gene data show CDR1 as LGHNA and CDR2 as YSLEER. This CDR3 contains 14 residues. This CDR3 is CASSQDIRGTEAFF. For the CDR3, the DNA is TGCGCCAGCAGCCAAGATATACGGGGGACTGAAGCTTTCTTT.

V gene TRBV4-1 combines with J gene TRBJ1-2, with D unclear. The V and J ends lost 3 bases and 4 bases respectively, with 18 bases between them. This CDR3 contains 16 residues. Germline loops: CDR1 MGHRA, CDR2 YSYEKL. The CDR3: CASSQFVVGRSYGYTF. Written as DNA, the CDR3 is TGCGCCAGCAGCCAGTTTGTCGTCGGGCGATCCTATGGCTACACCTTC.

This clonotype turned up a few times. The rearrangement links TRBV18 to TRBJ2-7; maybe TRBD1 (6 bases). The germline V gene has CDR1 KGHSH and CDR2 LQKENI. V lost 5 bases and J 2 bases, leaving 13 bases between the germline ends. The CDR3 loop spans 14 amino acids. The CDR3 nucleotides are TGTGCCAGCTCAACGGGACAAAATACCTACGAGCAGTACTTC. It specifies CASSTGQNTYEQYF.

This clonotype was seen a handful of times. The chain has TRBV5-1 and TRBJ1-1; the D gene is possibly TRBD1 (6 bases). The CDR3 totals 15 residues. Trimming removed 4 bases at V and 1 base at J, with 14 bases between. Germline assignment: CDR1 SGHRS and CDR2 YFSETQ. CDR3 protein: CASSPGGARNTEAFF. CDR3 DNA: TGCGCCAGCAGCCCGGGGGGGGCTCGGAACACTGAAGCTTTCTTT.

This chain uses TRBV3-1 with TRBJ1-2; TRBD1 is a possible D gene (6 bases). The length of the CDR3 is 17 residues. In germline, CDR1 is LGHDT, CDR2 YNNKEL (reference sequence). With 4 bases removed from V and 4 bases from J, the gap between germline ends came to 22 bases. The CDR3 DNA is TGTGCCAGCAGCCGGAATGCCCTTGGGACATCGAGCTATGGCTACACCTTC. Protein sequence: CASSRNALGTSSYGYTF.

The chain combines TRBV28 with TRBJ2-5; 9 bases are shared with TRBD2. The CDR3 has 15 residues. The germline gives CDR1 MDHEN, CDR2 SYDVKM. V shed 3 bases, J shed 11 bases, and the junction held 13 bases outside the gene matches. CDR3 sequence (DNA): TGTGCCAGCAGTTTTCCTAGCGGGGCTTCCAATGAGCAGTACTTC. It codes for CASSFPSGASNEQYF.

This clonotype appeared once. The genes are TRBV6-5 and TRBJ1-2, with TRBD1 matching 9 bases. Germline V gene data show CDR1 as MNHEY and CDR2 as SVGAGI. Unmatched junction bases numbered 13, after V lost 6 bases and J lost 8 bases. CDR3 length: 15 residues. CDR3 nucleotide sequence: TGTGCCAGCAGATCCCCCGGGACAGGGAAGGGAGGCTACACCTTC. Its translation: CASRSPGTGKGGYTF.

The chain recombines TRBV4-3 with TRBJ2-1; D gene uncertain. Germline assignment: CDR1 LGHNA and CDR2 YSLEER. The CDR3 totals 15 residues. Trimming took off 3 bases at V and 0 bases at J, with 9 bases between the two ends. CDR3 bases: TGCGCCAGCAGCCAGTATTTACTCTCCTACAATGAGCAGTTCTTC. Translating it yields CASSQYLLSYNEQFF.

This clonotype was seen more than once but under ten times. The chain has TRBV7-3 and TRBJ2-1, with TRBD2 matching 14 bases. The V and J ends lost 4 bases and 8 bases, in that order; junction bases with no gene match: 4. The CDR3 is made up of 15 amino acids. Germline CDR1 and CDR2: SGHTA and FQGTGA. The CDR3 region has the DNA TGTGCCAGCAGCTCCGGGACTAGCGGGGGACATGAGCAGTTCTTC. Its protein is CASSSGTSGGHEQFF.

The chain couples TRBV29-1 to TRBJ2-1; 7 positions agree with TRBD2. The CDR3 runs 17 residues. After removal of 5 bases from V and 4 bases from J, the junction contained 17 bases not matched to a gene. Looked up from germline, CDR1 is SQVTM and CDR2 is ANQGSEA. The CDR3 nucleotides are TGCAGCGTTATCGCCCGGCCTCAGCGGGGAGGATACAATGAGCAGTTCTTC. It is translated as CSVIARPQRGGYNEQFF.

This chain links TRBV7-3 with TRBJ2-3, with 15 positions matching TRBD2. The germline gives CDR1 SGHTA, CDR2 FQGTGA. Trimming at V came to 4 bases and at J to 2 bases, leaving 10 bases not matched to a gene. This CDR3 spans 19 amino acids. The CDR3 sequence is CASSSPGTSGGTLTDTQYF. The CDR3, as DNA: TGTGCCAGCAGCTCTCCCGGGACTAGCGGGGGGACCCTCACAGATACGCAGTATTTT. Filled out from reference TRBV7-3 and TRBJ2-3, the complete variable domain reads GAGVSQTPSNKVTEKGKYVELRCDPISGHTALYWYRQSLGQGPEFLIYFQGTGAADDSGLPNDRFFAVRPEGSVSTLKIQRTERGDSAVYLCASSSPGTSGGTLTDTQYFGPGTRLTVL.

The chain is built from TRBV27 and TRBJ2-5, with D unresolved. This CDR3 spans 13 amino acids. Germline assignment: CDR1 MNHEY and CDR2 SMNVEV (reference sequence). V was cut by 3 bases and J by 3 bases, with 8 bases left in between. CDR3 loop: CASSFRLEETQYF. The CDR3, as DNA: TGTGCCAGCAGTTTCAGGCTAGAAGAGACCCAGTACTTC.

This chain connects TRBV29-1 to TRBJ1-2; D is unresolved. The V gene's germline CDR1 is SQVTM and CDR2 ANQGSEA. Trimming took 7 bases from V and 6 from J, leaving 12 bases between them. The CDR3 spans 11 residues. CDR3 DNA: TGCAGCGCAGAGAGCAGAAATGGCTACACCTTC. Translating gives CSAESRNGYTF.

This clonotype has just one count. Here the CDR3 reads CSVVSEWNGYTF. The CDR3 DNA reads as TGCAGCGTTGTTTCGGAGTGGAATGGCTACACCTTC. V usage is TRBV29-1 and J usage is TRBJ1-2; no clear D. The length of the CDR3 is 12 residues. Germline lookup yields CDR1 SQVTM and CDR2 ANQGSEA. Between the trimmed V and J ends, which lost 4 bases and 6 bases, there was a span of 12 bases.

This clonotype has a handful of counts. V gene TRBV18 combines with J gene TRBJ2-7; 7 bases match TRBD1. TRBJ2-5 explains the end of the DNA better; the J call may be wrong. The V gene's germline CDR1 is KGHSH and CDR2 LQKENI. The CDR3 length is 15 residues. The CDR3 loop is CASSLGTVYRETQYF. CDR3 bases: TGTGCCAGCTCCCTAGGGACAGTGTACCGAGAGACCCAGTACTTC.

The J gene is TRBJ2-5, the V gene TRBV6-5; D ambiguous. Trimming took 1 base from V and 0 from J, leaving 6 bases between them. Germline V gene data show CDR1 as MNHEY and CDR2 as SVGAGI. CDR3 length equals 14 residues. CDR3 nucleotides: TGTGCCAGCAGTTACTTCACTAACCAAGAGACCCAGTACTTC. Protein: CASSYFTNQETQYF.

This chain connects TRBV27 to TRBJ1-6; 7 bases map to TRBD1. V gave up 10 bases and J gave up 5 bases; unmatched junction bases: 8. This CDR3 spans 14 amino acids. Germline values: CDR1 MNHEY, CDR2 SMNVEV (reference sequence). Here the CDR3 DNA reads TGTGCCACCGCCACCGGGACAGATAATTCACCCCTCCACTTT. Translation gives CATATGTDNSPLHF.

The chain carries TRBV7-2 and TRBJ2-3; 11 bases map to TRBD2. With V trimmed by 5 bases and J by 2 bases, 15 bases remained unmatched. CDR3 length: 19 residues. Germline V gene sequence: CDR1 SGHTA, CDR2 FQGNSA. The CDR3 sequence: CASSALPRTSGGSTDTQYF. In DNA form, the CDR3 reads TGTGCCAGCAGCGCCTTACCTCGAACTAGCGGGGGATCCACAGATACGCAGTATTTT.

This clonotype was picked up one time. The chain combines TRBV7-2 with TRBJ1-2, with a possible D match to TRBD1 (6 bases). The CDR3 loop spans 14 amino acids. Germline V CDR1 and CDR2: SGHTA, FQGNSA. Trimming left V 6 bases short and J 7 bases short, with 18 bases between. This CDR3 reads CASRTQGLLGGYTF. CDR3 sequence (DNA): TGTGCCAGCAGGACCCAGGGGTTACTGGGTGGCTACACCTTC.

This sequence joins TRBV28 and TRBJ2-7; TRBD1 matches 7 bases. The closer fit of TRBJ2-4 to the DNA end suggests the J call may be wrong. This CDR3 is 14 amino acids long. Germline V gives CDR1 MDHEN, CDR2 SYDVKM. This CDR3 is CASNQQGAKNIQYF. The CDR3 bases are TGTGCCAGCAATCAACAGGGGGCCAAAAACATTCAGTACTTC.

This clonotype has a handful of counts. This chain uses TRBV7-6 with TRBJ2-5; D gene uncertain. Germline V gene sequence: CDR1 SGHVS, CDR2 FNYEAQ. V lost 5 bases to trimming and J lost 1 base, with 14 bases between them. The CDR3 is made up of 15 amino acids. The CDR3 protein is CASSGTGPSQETQYF. The CDR3 region has the DNA TGTGCCAGCAGCGGTACCGGGCCCAGCCAAGAGACCCAGTACTTC.

The chain employs TRBV9 and TRBJ1-2; D unclear. This CDR3 has 11 amino acids. The V end lost 8 bases, the J end lost 6 bases, and 11 bases lay between the germline ends. CDR1 SGDLS and CDR2 YYNGEE come from the germline V gene. The CDR3 bases are TGTGCCAGTGGCAGGTGGAATGGCTACACCTTC. Translation: CASGRWNGYTF.

This clonotype was found a few times. V is TRBV6-2 or TRBV6-3 and J is TRBJ2-7, with D possibly matching TRBD1 (5 bases). V was trimmed by 5 bases and J by 2 bases, leaving 13 bases between them. CDR3 size: 14 residues. Per germline, CDR1 MNHEY and CDR2 SVGEGT. As DNA, the CDR3 is TGTGCCAGCAGTATACTTAACAGGCCCTACGAGCAGTACTTC. Amino acid sequence: CASSILNRPYEQYF.

This clonotype was seen a single time. The chain couples TRBV20-1 to TRBJ2-3; 8 bases fit TRBD2. Looked up from germline, CDR1 is DFQATT and CDR2 is SNEGSKA (reference sequence). CDR3 length: 15 residues. The junction had 8 bases not matched to a gene; V was cut back by 0 bases and J by 6 bases. CDR3 in amino acids: CSARDVGTRWDTQYF. In DNA, the CDR3 is TGCAGTGCTAGAGATGTGGGGACTAGGTGGGATACGCAGTATTTT.

This clonotype was seen more than once but under ten times. The rearrangement joins TRBV27 to TRBJ2-1; 10 bases line up with TRBD2. This CDR3 spans 18 amino acids. The germline V gene has CDR1 MNHEY and CDR2 SMNVEV (reference sequence). After removal of 2 bases from V and 1 base from J, the junction contained 8 bases not matched to a gene. The CDR3 spells CASSLASGGALSYNEQFF. The DNA of the CDR3 is TGTGCCAGCAGTTTAGCCAGCGGGGGGGCGTTGTCCTACAATGAGCAGTTCTTC.